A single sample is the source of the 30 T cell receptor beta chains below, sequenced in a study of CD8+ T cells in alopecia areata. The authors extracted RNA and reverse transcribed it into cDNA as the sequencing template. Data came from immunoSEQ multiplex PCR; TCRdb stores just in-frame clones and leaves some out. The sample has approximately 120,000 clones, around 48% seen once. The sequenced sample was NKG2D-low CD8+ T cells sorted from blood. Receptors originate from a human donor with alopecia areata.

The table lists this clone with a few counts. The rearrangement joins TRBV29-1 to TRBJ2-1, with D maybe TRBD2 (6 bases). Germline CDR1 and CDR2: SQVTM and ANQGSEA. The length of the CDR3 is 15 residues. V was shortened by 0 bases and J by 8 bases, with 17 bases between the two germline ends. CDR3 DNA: TGCAGCGTTGAAGATCCGAACGGGAGAGGCGATGAGCAGTTCTTC. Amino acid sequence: CSVEDPNGRGDEQFF.

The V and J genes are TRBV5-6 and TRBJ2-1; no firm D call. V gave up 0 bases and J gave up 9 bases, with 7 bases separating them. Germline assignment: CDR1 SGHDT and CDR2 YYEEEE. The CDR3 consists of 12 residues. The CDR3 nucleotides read TGTGCCAGCAGCTTGGCCATAGCTGAGCAGTTCTTC. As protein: CASSLAIAEQFF.

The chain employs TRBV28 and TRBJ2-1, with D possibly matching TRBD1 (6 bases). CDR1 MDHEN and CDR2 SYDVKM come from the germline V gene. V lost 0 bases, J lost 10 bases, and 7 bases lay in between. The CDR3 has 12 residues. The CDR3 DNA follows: TGTGCCAGCAGTTTATGGGACAGAGAGCAGTTCTTC. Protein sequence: CASSLWDREQFF.

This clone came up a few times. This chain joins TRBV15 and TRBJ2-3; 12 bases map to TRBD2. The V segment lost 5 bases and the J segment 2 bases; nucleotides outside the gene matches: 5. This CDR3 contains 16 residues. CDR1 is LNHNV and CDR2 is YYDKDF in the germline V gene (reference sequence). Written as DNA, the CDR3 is TGTGCCACCAGCGAATGGACTAGCGGGGCCACAGATACGCAGTATTTT. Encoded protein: CATSEWTSGATDTQYF.

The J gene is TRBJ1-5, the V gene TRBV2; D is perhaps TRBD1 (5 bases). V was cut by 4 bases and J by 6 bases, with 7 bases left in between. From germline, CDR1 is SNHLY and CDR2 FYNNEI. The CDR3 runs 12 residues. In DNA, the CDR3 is TGTGCCAGCAGTGGCGACAGTCAGCCCCAGCATTTT. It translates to CASSGDSQPQHF.

The DNA of the CDR3 is TGCGCCAGCAGCCAAGCACCAGGCTACGAGCAGTACTTC. Translating it yields CASSQAPGYEQYF. The chain carries TRBV4-1 and TRBJ2-7, with unresolved D. Germline-derived CDR1 and CDR2 are MGHRA and YSYEKL. The CDR3 consists of 13 residues. Trimming removed 1 base at V and 3 bases at J, with 7 bases between.

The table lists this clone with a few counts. For the CDR3, the DNA is TGCAGCGTACAAACAGGGGATAGCAATCAGCCCCAGCATTTT. Its protein is CSVQTGDSNQPQHF. The rearrangement uses TRBV29-1 and TRBJ1-5; 7 nucleotides agree with TRBD1. V dropped 6 bases and J dropped 0; count of bases not matched to a gene: 5. The germline gives CDR1 SQVTM, CDR2 ANQGSEA. The CDR3 is 14 residues long.

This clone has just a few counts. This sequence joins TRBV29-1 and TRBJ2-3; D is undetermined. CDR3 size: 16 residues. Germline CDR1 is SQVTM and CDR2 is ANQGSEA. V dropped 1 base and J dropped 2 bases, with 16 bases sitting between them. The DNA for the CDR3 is TGCAGCGTTGAAGGCGATTTCGGATCCCCCACAGATACGCAGTATTTT. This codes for CSVEGDFGSPTDTQYF.

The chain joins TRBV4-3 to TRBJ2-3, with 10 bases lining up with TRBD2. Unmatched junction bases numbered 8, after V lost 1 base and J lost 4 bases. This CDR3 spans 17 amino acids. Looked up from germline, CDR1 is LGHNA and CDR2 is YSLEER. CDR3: CASSQAPLAGVADTQYF. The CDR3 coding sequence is TGCGCCAGCAGCCAAGCCCCTCTAGCGGGAGTGGCAGATACGCAGTATTTT.

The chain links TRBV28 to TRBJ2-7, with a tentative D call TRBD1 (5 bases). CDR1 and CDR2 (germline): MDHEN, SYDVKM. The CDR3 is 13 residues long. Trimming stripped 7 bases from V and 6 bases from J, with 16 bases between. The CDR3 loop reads CASIDSGYLEQYF. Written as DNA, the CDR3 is TGTGCCAGCATTGACTCAGGGTATCTCGAGCAGTACTTC.

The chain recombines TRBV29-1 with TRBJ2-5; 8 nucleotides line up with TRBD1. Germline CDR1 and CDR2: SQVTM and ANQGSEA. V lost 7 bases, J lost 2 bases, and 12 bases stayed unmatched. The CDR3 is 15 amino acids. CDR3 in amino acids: CSALGGTGLQETQYF. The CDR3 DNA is TGCAGCGCCCTAGGGGGGACAGGACTACAAGAGACCCAGTACTTC.

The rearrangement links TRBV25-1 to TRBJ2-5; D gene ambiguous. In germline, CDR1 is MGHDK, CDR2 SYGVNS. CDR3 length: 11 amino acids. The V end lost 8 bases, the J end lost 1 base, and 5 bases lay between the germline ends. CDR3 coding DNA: TGTGCCAGCGCGACCCAAGAGACCCAGTACTTC. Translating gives CASATQETQYF.

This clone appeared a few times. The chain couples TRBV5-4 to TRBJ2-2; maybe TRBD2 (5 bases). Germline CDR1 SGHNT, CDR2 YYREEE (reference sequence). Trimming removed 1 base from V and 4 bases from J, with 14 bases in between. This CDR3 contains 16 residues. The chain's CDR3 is CASSLIREFGTGELFF. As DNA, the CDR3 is TGTGCCAGCAGCTTGATACGGGAATTTGGCACCGGGGAGCTGTTTTTT.

This CDR3 reads CSGTSGSNEQFF. The DNA for the CDR3 is TGCAGCGGGACTAGCGGGAGCAATGAGCAGTTCTTC. The rearrangement joins TRBV29-1 to TRBJ2-1; TRBD2 matches at 13 bases. CDR3 length equals 12 residues. Germline lookup yields CDR1 SQVTM and CDR2 ANQGSEA. Trimming took 7 bases from V and 6 from J; bases not matched to a gene: 0.

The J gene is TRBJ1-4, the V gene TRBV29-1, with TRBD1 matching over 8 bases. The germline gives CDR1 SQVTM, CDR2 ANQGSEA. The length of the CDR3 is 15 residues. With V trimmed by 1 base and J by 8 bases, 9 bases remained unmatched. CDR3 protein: CSVEGETGESEKLFF. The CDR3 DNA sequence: TGCAGCGTTGAAGGAGAGACAGGGGAGAGCGAAAAACTGTTTTTT.

The CDR3 DNA follows: TGTGCCAGCAGTTTCGGACTAGCGGGGGGGCCTTACGATGAGCAGTTCTTC. Translated: CASSFGLAGGPYDEQFF. The chain combines TRBV28 with TRBJ2-1, with 15 positions matching TRBD2. CDR3 length equals 17 residues. Germline CDR1 MDHEN, CDR2 SYDVKM. With 3 bases clipped from V and 8 bases from J, the junction kept 8 bases outside the gene matches.

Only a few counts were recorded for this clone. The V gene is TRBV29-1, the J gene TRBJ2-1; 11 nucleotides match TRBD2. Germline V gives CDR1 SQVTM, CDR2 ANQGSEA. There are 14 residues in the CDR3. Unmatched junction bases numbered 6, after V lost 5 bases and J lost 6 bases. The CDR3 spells CSVHIAGGLNEQFF. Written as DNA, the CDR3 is TGCAGCGTTCACATAGCGGGAGGGCTCAATGAGCAGTTCTTC.

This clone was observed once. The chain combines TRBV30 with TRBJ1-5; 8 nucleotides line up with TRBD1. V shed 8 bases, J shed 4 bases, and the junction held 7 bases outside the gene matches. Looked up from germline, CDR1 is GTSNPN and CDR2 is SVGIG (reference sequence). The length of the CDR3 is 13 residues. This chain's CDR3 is CAGSQGANQPQHF. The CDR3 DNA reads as TGTGCCGGATCCCAGGGGGCGAATCAGCCCCAGCATTTT.

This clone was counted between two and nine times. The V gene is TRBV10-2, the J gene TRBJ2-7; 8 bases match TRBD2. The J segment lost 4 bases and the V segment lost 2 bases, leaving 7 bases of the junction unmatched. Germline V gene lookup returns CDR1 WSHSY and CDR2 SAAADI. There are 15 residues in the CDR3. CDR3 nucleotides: TGCGCCAGCAGTGAGCCCCAGCGGGAGAAATACGAGCAGTACTTC. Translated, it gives CASSEPQREKYEQYF.

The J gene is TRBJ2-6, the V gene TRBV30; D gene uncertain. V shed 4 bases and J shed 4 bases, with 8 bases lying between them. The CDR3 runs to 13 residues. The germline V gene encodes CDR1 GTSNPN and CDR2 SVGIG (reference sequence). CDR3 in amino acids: CAWNEVGANVLTF. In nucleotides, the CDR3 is TGTGCCTGGAACGAGGTGGGGGCCAACGTCCTGACTTTC.

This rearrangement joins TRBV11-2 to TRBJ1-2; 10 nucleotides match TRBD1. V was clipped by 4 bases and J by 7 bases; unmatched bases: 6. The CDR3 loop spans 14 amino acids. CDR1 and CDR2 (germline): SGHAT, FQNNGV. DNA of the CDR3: TGTGCCAGCAGCTCGGACAGGGGGTCGCGTGGCTACACCTTC. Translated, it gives CASSSDRGSRGYTF.

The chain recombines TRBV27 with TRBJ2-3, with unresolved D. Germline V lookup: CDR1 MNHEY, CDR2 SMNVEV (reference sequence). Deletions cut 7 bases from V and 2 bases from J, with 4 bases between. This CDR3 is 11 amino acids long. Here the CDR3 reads CASTNTDTQYF. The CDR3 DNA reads TGTGCCAGCACGAACACAGATACGCAGTATTTT.

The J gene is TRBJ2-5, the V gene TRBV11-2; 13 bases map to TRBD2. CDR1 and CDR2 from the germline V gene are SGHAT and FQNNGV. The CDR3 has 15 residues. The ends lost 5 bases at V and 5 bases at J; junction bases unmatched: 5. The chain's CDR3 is CASSPTSGGVETQYF. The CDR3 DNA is TGTGCCAGCAGCCCAACTAGCGGGGGGGTGGAGACCCAGTACTTC.

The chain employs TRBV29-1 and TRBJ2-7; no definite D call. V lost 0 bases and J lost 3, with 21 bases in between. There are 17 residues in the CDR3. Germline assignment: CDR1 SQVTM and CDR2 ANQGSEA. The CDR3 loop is CSVEEVPPVHSLYEQYF. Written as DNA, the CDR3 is TGCAGCGTTGAAGAAGTACCCCCCGTTCATTCTCTCTACGAGCAGTACTTC.

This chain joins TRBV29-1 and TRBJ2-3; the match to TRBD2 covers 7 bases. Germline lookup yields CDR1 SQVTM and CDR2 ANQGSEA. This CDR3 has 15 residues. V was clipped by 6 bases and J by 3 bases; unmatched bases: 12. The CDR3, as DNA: TGCAGCGTCCCCGGCGCTAGCGGTTGGACAGATACGCAGTATTTT. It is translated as CSVPGASGWTDTQYF.

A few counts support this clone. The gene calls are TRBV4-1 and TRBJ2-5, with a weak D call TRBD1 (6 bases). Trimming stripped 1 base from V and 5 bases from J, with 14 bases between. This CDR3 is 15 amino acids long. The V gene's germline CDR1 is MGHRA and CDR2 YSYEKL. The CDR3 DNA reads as TGCGCCAGCAGCCAAGTCAGGGGAACGGGTGAGACCCAGTACTTC. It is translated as CASSQVRGTGETQYF.

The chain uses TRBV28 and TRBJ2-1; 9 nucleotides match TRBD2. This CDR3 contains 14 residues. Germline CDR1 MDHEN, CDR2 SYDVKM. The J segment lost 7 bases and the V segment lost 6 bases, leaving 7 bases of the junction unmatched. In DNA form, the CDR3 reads TGTGCCAGCAGGATAGCGGGAGAGAGGAATGAGCAGTTCTTC. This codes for CASRIAGERNEQFF.

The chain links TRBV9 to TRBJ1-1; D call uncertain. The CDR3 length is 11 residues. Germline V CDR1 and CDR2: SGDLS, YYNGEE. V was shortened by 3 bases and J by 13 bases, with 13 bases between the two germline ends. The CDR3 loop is CASSGQDKFFF. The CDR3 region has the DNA TGTGCCAGCAGCGGCCAAGACAAATTTTTCTTT.

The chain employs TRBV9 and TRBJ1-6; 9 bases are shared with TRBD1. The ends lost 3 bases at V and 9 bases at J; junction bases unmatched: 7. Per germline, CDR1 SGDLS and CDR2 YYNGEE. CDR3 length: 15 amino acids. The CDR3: CASSAFTGQGSPLHF. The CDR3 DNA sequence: TGTGCCAGCAGCGCCTTTACGGGACAGGGTTCACCCCTCCACTTT.

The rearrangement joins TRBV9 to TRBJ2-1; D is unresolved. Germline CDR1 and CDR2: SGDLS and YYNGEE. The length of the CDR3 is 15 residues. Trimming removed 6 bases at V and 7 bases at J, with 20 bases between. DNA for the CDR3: TGTGCCAGCACGTCGACCAGCCGTGGTCCAAATGAGCAGTTCTTC. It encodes CASTSTSRGPNEQFF.